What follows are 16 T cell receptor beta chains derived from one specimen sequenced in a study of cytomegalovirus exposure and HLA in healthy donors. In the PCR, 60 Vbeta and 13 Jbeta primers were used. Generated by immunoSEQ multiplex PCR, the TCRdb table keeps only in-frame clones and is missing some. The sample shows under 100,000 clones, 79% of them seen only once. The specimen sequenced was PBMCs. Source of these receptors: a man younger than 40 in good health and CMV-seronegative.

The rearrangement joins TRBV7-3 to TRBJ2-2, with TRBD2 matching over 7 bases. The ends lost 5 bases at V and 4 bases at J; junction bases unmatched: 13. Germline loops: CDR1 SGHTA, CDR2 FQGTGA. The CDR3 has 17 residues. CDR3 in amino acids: CASSPQAQRGLTGELFF. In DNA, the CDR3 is TGTGCCAGCAGCCCCCAGGCCCAGCGGGGTCTCACCGGGGAGCTGTTTTTT.

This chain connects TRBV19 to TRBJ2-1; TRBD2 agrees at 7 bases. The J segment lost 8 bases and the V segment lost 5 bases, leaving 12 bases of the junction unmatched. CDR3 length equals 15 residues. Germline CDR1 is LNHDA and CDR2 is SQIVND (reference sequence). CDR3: CASSVLGGDIDEQFF. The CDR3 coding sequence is TGTGCCAGTAGTGTGCTGGGGGGGGATATCGATGAGCAGTTCTTC.

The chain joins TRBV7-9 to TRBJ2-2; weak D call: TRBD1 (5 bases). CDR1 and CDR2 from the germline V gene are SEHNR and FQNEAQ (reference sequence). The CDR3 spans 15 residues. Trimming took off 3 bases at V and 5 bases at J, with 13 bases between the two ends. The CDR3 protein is CASSFGQGRTGELFF. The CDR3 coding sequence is TGTGCCAGCAGCTTCGGGCAGGGCAGGACCGGGGAGCTGTTTTTT.

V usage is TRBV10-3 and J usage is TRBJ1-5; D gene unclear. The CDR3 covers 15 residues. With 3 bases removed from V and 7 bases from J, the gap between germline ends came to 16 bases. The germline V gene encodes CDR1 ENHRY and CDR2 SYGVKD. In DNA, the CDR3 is TGTGCCATCAGTGACAACCGGGTGCCCGCCCAGCCCCAGCATTTT. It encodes CAISDNRVPAQPQHF.

The CDR3 loop reads CASSPPVGRGGMNTEAFF. The CDR3 coding sequence is TGTGCCAGCTCACCACCCGTAGGGAGGGGTGGAATGAACACTGAAGCTTTCTTT. The V call is TRBV18, the J call TRBJ1-1; weak D call: TRBD1 (5 bases). Trimming pared 0 bases from V and 0 bases from J, leaving 17 bases between. The CDR3 length is 18 residues. In germline, CDR1 is KGHSH, CDR2 LQKENI.

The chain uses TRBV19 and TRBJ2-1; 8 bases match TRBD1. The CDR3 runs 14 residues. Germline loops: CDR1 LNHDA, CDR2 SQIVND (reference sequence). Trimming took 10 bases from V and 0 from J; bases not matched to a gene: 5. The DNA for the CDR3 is TGTGCCACCGGAGACAGGGGCTCCTACAATGAGCAGTTCTTC. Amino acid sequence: CATGDRGSYNEQFF.

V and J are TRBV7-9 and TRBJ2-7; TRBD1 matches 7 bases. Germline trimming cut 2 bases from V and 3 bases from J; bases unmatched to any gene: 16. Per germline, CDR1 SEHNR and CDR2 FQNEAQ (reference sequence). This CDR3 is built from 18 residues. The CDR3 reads CASSLNFIVTGVNYEQYF. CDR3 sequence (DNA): TGTGCCAGCAGCTTAAATTTTATTGTAACAGGGGTTAACTACGAGCAGTACTTC.

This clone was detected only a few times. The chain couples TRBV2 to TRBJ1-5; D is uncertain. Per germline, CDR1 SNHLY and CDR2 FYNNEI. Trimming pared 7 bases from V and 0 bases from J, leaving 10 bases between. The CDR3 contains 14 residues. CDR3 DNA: TGTGCCAGCAATGCAGCAGCTAGCAATCAGCCCCAGCATTTT. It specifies CASNAAASNQPQHF.

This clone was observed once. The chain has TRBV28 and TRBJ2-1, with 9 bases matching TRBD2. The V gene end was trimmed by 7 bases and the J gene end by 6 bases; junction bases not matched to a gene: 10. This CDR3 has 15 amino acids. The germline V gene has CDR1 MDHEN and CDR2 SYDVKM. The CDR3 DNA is TGTGCCAGCAAAAGAGTAGCGGGAGATGGCAATGAGCAGTTCTTC. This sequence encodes CASKRVAGDGNEQFF.

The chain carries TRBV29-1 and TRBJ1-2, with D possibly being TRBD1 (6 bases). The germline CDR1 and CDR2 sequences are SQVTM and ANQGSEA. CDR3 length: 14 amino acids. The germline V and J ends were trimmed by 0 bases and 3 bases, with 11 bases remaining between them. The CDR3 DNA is TGCAGCGTTGAAGAATCCACAGGGTACTATGGCTACACCTTC. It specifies CSVEESTGYYGYTF.

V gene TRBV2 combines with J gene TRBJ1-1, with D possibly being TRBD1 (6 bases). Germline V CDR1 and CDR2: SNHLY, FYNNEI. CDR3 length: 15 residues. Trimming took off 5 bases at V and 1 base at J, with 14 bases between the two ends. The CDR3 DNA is TGTGCCAGCAGTAGTAAGCGGGGGCCGAACACTGAAGCTTTCTTT. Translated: CASSSKRGPNTEAFF. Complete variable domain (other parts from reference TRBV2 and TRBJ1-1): EPEVTQTPSHQVTQMGQEVILRCVPISNHLYFYWYRQILGQKVEFLVSFYNNEISEKSEIFDDQFSVERPDGSNFTLKIRSTKLEDSAMYFCASSSKRGPNTEAFFGQGTRLTVV.

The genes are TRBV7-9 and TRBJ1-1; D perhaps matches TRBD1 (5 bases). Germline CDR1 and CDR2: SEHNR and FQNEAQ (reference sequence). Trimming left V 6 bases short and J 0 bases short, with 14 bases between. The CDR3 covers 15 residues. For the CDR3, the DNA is TGTGCCAGCAGGTCGGAGACAGTCATGAACACTGAAGCTTTCTTT. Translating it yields CASRSETVMNTEAFF.

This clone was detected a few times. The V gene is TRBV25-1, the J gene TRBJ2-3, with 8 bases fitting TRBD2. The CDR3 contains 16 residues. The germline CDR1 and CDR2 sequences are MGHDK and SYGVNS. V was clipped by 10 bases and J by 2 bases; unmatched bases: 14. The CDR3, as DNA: TGTGCCAACCCCAGGCGGGGGGCCCCAGTCACAGATACGCAGTATTTT. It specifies CANPRRGAPVTDTQYF.

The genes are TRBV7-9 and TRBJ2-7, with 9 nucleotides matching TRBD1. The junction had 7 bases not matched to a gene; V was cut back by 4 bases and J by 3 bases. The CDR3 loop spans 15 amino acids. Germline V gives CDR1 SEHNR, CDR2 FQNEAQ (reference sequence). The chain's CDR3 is CASSSIYRGLYEQYF. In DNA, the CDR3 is TGTGCCAGCAGCTCAATCTACAGGGGGCTCTACGAGCAGTACTTC. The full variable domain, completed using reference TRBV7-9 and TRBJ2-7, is DTGVSQNPRHKITKRGQNVTFRCDPISEHNRLYWYRQTLGQGPEFLTYFQNEAQLEKSRLLSDRFSAERPKGSFSTLEIQRTEQGDSAMYLCASSSIYRGLYEQYFGPGTRLTVT.

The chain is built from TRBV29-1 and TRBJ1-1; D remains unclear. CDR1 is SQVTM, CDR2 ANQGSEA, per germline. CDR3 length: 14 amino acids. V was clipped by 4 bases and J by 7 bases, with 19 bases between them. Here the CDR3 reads CSVAAGTERGEAFF. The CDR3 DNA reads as TGCAGCGTTGCGGCAGGAACAGAGCGGGGTGAAGCTTTCTTT.

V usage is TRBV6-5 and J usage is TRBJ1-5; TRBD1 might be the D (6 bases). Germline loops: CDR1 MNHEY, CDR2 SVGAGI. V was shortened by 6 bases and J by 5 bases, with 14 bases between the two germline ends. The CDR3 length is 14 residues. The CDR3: CASRPRGGDQPQHF. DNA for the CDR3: TGTGCCAGCAGGCCCCGAGGGGGGGATCAGCCCCAGCATTTT.